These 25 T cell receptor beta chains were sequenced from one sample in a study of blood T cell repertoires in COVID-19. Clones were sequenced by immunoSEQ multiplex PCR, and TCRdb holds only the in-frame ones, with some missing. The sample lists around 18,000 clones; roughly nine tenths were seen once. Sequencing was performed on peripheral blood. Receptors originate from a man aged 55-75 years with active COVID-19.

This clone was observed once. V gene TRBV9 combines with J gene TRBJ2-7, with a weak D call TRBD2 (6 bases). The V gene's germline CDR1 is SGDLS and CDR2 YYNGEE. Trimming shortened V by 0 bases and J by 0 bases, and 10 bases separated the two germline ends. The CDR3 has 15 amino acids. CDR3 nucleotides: TGTGCCAGCAGCGTAGAGGACGGGAGCTCCTACGAGCAGTACTTC. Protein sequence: CASSVEDGSSYEQYF.

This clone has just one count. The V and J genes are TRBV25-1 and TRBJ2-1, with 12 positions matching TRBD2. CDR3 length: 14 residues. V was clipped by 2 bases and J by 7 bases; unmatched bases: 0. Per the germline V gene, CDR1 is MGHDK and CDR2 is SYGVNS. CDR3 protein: CASSEGTSGNEQFF. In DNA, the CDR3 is TGTGCCAGCAGTGAAGGGACTAGCGGGAATGAGCAGTTCTTC.

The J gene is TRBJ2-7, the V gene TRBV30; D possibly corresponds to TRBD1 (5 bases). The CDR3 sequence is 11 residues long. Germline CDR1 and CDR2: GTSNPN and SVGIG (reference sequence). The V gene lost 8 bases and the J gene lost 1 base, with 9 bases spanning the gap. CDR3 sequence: CAVRQSYEQYF. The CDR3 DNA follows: TGTGCCGTACGACAGTCCTACGAGCAGTACTTC.

This chain's CDR3 is CASSIDAGTGELFF. CDR3 DNA: TGTGCCAGTAGTATAGATGCGGGGACCGGGGAGCTGTTTTTT. The chain is built from TRBV6-5 and TRBJ2-2; tentative D call: TRBD2 (6 bases). Germline V gene lookup returns CDR1 MNHEY and CDR2 SVGAGI. The CDR3 consists of 14 residues. V lost 9 bases and J lost 5, with 16 bases in between.

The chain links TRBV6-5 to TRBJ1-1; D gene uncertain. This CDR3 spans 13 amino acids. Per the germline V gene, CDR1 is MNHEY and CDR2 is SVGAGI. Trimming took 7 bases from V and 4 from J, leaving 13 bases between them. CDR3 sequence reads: CASIKMEGTEAFF. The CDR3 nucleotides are TGTGCCAGCATTAAAATGGAGGGCACTGAAGCTTTCTTT.

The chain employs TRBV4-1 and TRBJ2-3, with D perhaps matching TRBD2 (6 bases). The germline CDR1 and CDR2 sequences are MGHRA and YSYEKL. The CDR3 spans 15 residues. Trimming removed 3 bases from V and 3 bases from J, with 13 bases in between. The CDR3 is CASSHVSGVTDTQYF. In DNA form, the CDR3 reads TGCGCCAGCAGCCATGTATCGGGGGTTACAGATACGCAGTATTTT.

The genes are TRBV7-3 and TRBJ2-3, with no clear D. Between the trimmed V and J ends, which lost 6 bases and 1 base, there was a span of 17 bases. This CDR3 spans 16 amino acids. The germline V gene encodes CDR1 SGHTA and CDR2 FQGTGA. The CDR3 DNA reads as TGTGCCAGCAGTAGGTTAGCTTCAACGGGCACAGATACGCAGTATTTT. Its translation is CASSRLASTGTDTQYF. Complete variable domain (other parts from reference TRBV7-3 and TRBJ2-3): GAGVSQTPSNKVTEKGKYVELRCDPISGHTALYWYRQSLGQGPEFLIYFQGTGAADDSGLPNDRFFAVRPEGSVSTLKIQRTERGDSAVYLCASSRLASTGTDTQYFGPGTRLTVL.

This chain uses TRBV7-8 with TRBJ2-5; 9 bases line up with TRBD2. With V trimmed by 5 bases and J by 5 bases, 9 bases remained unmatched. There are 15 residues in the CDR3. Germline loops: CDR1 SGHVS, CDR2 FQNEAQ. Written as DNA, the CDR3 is TGTGCCAGCAGCCGAGGGGGGACTAGCCACGAGACCCAGTACTTC. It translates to CASSRGGTSHETQYF.

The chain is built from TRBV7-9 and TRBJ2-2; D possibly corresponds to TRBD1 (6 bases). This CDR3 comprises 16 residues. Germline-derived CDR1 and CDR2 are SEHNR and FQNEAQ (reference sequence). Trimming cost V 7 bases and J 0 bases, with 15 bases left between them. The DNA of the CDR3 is TGTGCCAGCATCACGGGGACACTTCCGAACACCGGGGAGCTGTTTTTT. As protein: CASITGTLPNTGELFF.

CDR3 in DNA: TGTGCCAGCTGGGGTTGGGGGGGCGCGGGCGAGCAGTACTTC. As protein: CASWGWGGAGEQYF. The chain links TRBV5-6 to TRBJ2-7, with TRBD2 as a possible D gene (7 bases). With 7 bases removed from V and 6 bases from J, the gap between germline ends came to 20 bases. The CDR3 spans 14 residues. Germline CDR1 reads SGHDT; CDR2 reads YYEEEE.

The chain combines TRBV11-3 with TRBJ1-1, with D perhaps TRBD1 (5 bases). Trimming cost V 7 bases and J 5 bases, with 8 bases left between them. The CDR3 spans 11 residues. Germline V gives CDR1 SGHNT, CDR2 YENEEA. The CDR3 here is CASMGGTEAFF. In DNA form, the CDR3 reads TGTGCCAGCATGGGGGGGACTGAAGCTTTCTTT.

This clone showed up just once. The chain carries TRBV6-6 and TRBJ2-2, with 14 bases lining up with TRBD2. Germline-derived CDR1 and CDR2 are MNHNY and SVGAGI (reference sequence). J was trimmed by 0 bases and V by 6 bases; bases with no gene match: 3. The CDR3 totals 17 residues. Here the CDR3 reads CASRRLAGGANTGELFF. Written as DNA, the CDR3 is TGTGCCAGCAGACGACTAGCGGGAGGGGCGAACACCGGGGAGCTGTTTTTT.

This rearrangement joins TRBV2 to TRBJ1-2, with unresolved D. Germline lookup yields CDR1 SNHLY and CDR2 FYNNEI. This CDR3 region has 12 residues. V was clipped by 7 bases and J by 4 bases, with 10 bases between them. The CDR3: CASIYEGYGYTF. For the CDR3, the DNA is TGTGCCAGCATTTATGAGGGCTATGGCTACACCTTC.

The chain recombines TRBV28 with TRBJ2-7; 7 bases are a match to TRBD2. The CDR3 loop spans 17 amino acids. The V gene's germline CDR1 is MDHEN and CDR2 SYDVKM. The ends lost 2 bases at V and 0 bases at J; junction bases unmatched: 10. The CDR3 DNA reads TGTGCCAGCAGTTTAGGTCAGCGGGGTGCGAGCTCCTACGAGCAGTACTTC. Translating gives CASSLGQRGASSYEQYF.

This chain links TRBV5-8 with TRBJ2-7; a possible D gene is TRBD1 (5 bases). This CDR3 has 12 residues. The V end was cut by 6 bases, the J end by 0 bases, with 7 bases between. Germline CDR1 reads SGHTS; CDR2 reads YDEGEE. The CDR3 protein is CASKGLSYEQYF. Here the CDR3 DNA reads TGTGCCAGCAAGGGGCTCTCCTACGAGCAGTACTTC.

CDR3 sequence: CASSDRWQGNNEQFF. CDR3 nucleotide sequence: TGTGCCAGCAGTGATCGGTGGCAGGGGAACAATGAGCAGTTCTTC. The V gene is TRBV25-1, the J gene TRBJ2-1; D is possibly TRBD1 (6 bases). V lost 3 bases, J lost 5 bases, and 14 bases lay in between. CDR1 is MGHDK and CDR2 is SYGVNS in the germline V gene. The CDR3 consists of 15 residues.

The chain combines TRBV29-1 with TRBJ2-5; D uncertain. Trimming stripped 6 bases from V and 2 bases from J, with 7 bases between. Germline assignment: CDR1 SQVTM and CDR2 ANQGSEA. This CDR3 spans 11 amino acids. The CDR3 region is CSVLVQETQYF. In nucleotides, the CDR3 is TGCAGCGTCCTAGTGCAAGAGACCCAGTACTTC.

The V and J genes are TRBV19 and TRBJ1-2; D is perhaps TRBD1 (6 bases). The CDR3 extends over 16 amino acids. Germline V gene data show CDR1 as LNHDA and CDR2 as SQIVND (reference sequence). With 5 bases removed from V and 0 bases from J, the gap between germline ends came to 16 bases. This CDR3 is CASSPRTVNSNYGYTF. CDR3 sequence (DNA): TGTGCCAGTAGTCCACGGACAGTTAATTCTAACTATGGCTACACCTTC.

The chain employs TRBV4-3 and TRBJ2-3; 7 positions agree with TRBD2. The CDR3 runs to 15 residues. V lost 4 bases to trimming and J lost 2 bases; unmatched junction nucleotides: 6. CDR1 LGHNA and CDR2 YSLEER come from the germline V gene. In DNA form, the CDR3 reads TGCGCCAGCAGCCCGGGGACTACCAACACAGATACGCAGTATTTT. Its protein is CASSPGTTNTDTQYF.

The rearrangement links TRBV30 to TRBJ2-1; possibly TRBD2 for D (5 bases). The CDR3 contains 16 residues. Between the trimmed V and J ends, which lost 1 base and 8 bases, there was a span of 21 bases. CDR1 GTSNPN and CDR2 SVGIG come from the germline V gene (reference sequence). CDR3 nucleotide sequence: TGTGCCTGGAGTGCGGCGAGGCTGGCCGCGGGCTATGAGCAGTTCTTC. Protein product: CAWSAARLAAGYEQFF.

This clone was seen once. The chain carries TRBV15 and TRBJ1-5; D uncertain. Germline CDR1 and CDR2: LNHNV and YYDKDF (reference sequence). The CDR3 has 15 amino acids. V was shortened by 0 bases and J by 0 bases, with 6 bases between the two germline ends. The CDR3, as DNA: TGTGCCACCAGCAGAGACCTTAATAGCAATCAGCCCCAGCATTTT. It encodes CATSRDLNSNQPQHF.

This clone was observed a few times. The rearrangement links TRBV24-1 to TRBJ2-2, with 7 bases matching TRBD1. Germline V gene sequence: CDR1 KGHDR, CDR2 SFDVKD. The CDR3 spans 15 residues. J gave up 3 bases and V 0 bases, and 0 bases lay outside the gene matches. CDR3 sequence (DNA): TGTGCCACCAGTGATTTGCAGGGGGACACCGGGGAGCTGTTTTTT. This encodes CATSDLQGDTGELFF.

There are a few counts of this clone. The CDR3, as DNA: TGTGCCAGCAGCCAATTAAAGGGGTCCTACGAGCAGTACTTC. This codes for CASSQLKGSYEQYF. J is TRBJ2-7 and V is TRBV3-1 (or the pseudogene TRBV3-2), with D tentatively TRBD1 (5 bases). This CDR3 has 14 residues. Germline CDR1 and CDR2: LGHDT and YNNKEL (reference sequence). V lost 2 bases and J lost 1, with 9 bases in between.

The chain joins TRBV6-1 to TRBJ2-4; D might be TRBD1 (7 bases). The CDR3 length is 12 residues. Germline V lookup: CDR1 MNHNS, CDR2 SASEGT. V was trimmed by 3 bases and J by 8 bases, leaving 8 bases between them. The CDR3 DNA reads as TGTGCCAGCAGTGACAGGGGGGACATTCAGTACTTC. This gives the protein CASSDRGDIQYF.

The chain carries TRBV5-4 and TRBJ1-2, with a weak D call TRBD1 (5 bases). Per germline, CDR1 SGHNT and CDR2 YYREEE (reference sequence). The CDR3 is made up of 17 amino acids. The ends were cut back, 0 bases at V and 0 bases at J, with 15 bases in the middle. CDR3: CASSLGGRVRANYGYTF. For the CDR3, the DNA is TGTGCCAGCAGCTTGGGAGGCAGGGTGAGAGCTAACTATGGCTACACCTTC.